The T cell receptor (beta chain) under discussion was sequenced for a study of cytomegalovirus exposure and HLA in healthy donors. Study background: As an earlier analysis found, about 179 million T cells yielded some 120 million unique TCR beta sequences.

The primer mix had 60 Vbeta and 13 Jbeta primers. Some clones are missing from TCRdb's copy, which holds only in-frame ones; the method was immunoSEQ multiplex PCR. The sample contains more than 75,000 clones, more than 75% of which appear only once. Germline V gene sequence: CDR1 SGHTA, CDR2 FQGNSA. The V end was cut by 4 bases, the J end by 4 bases, with 20 bases between. The CDR3 covers 16 residues. Points on this clone: Its antigen remains unknown.

Study results and caveats: The authors assumed roughly uniform sequencing depth across donors for presence/absence analyses. Among the most significant clusters, several appeared linked to common viral pathogens in a later analysis. Most TCR beta V segments were productive about 90% or about 30% of the time in an earlier analysis.

Sequenced sample: PBMCs. The TCR sequence derives from a woman between 40 and 55 years old in good health and CMV-seropositive. This chain links TRBV7-2 with TRBJ2-7; possibly TRBD1 for D (9 bases). The CDR3 loop is CASSSWGQGGGYEQYF. As DNA, the CDR3 is TGTGCCAGCAGCTCCTGGGGACAGGGCGGGGGGTACGAGCAGTACTTC.